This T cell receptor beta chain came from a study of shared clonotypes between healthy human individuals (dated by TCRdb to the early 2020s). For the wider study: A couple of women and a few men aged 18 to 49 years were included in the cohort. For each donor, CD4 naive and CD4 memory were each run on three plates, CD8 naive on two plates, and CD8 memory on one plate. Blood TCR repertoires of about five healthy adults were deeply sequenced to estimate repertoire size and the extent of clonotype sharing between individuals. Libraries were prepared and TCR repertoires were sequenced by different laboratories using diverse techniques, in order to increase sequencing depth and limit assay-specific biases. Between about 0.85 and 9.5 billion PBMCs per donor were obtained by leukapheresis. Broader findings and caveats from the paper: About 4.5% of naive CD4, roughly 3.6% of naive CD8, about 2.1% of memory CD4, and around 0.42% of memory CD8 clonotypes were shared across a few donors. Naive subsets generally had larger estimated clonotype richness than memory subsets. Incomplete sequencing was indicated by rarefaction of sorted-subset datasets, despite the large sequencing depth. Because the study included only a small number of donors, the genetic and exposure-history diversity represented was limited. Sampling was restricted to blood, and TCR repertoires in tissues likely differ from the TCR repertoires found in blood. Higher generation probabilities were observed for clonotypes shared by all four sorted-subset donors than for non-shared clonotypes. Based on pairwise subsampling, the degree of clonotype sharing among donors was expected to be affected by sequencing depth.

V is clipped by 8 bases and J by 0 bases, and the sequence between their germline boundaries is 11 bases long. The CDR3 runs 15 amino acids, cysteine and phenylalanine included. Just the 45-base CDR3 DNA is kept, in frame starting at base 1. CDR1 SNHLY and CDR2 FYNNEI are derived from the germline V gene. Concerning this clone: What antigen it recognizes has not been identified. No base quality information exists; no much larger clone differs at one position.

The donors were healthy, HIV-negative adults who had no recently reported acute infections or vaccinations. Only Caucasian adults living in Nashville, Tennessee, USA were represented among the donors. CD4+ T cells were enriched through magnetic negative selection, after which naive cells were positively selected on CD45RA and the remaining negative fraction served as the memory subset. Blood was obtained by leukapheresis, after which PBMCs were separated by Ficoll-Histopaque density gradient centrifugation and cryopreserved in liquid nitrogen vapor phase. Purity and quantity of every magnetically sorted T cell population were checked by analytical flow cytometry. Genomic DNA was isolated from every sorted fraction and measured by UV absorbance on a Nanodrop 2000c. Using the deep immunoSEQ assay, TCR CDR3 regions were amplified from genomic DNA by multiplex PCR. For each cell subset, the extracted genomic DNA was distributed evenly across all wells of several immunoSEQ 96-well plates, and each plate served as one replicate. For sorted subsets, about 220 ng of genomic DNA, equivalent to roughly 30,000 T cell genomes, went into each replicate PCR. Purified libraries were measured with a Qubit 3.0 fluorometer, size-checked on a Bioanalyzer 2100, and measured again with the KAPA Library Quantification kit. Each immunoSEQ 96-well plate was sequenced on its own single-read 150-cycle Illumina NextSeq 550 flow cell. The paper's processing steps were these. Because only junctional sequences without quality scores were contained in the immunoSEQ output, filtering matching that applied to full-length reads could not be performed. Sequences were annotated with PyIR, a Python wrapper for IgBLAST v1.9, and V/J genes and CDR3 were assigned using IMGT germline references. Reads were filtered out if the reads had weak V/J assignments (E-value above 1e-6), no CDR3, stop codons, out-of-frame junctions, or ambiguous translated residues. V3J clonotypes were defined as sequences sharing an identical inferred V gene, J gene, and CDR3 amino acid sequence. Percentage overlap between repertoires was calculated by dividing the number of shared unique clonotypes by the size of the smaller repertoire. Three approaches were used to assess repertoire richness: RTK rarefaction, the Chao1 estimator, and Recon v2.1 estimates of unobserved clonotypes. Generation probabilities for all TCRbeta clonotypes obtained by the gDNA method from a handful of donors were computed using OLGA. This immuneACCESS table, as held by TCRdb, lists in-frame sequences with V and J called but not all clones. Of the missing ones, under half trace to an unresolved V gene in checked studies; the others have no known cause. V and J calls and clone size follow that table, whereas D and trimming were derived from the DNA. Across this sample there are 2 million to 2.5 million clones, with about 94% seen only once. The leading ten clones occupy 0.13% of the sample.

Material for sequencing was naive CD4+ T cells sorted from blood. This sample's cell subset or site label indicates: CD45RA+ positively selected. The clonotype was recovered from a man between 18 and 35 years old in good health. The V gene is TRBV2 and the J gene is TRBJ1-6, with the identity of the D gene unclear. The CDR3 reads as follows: CASRAESSYNSPLHF. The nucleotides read TGTGCCAGCCGGGCGGAGAGCTCCTATAATTCACCCCTCCACTTT.